The rows below give T cell receptor beta chains drawn from one sample of a study of OX40 agonist ivuxolimab in advanced cancers. Sequencing used immunoSEQ multiplex PCR; TCRdb keeps in-frame clones, though not all of them. The sample records under 80,000 clones, 75% to 90% being singletons. The sample was CD4+ or CD8+ T cells sorted from blood, taken in a trial of the OX40 agonist ivuxolimab. All receptors come from an adult with an advanced solid tumor such as melanoma, head and neck, liver or kidney cancer. CDR3s include the opening cysteine and the closing phenylalanine or tryptophan. Each record gives: clone size, V gene, D gene, J gene, CDR3 DNA, CDR3 protein. The D gene is left open where the match is weak. The size field is filled for only some rows; it gives once, few, many or a size class.

>-|TRBV10-1|-|TRBJ1-4
TGCGCCAGCAGTACCTCCAGGGGCCCGATTGCCATCCTTCCGGCAACTAATGAAAAACTGTTTTTT
CASSTSRGPIAILPATNEKLFF
>-|TRBV28|-|TRBJ1-5
TGTGCCAGCAGTTTGCTAAATCAGCCCCAGCATTTT
CASSLLNQPQHF
>-|TRBV7-9|TRBD1|TRBJ1-5
TGTGCCAGCAGCTTTGGGACAGGGCCCGGCAATCAGCCCCAGCATTTT
CASSFGTGPGNQPQHF
>-|TRBV5-6|-|TRBJ1-1
TGTGCCAGCAGCTTGGTGGGTTTGAACACTGAAGCTTTCTTT
CASSLVGLNTEAFF
>-|TRBV27|-|TRBJ1-3
TGTGCCAGCAGTTTAGTCGGGGGAGGCGGAAACACCATATATTTT
CASSLVGGGGNTIYF
>-|TRBV4-2|-|TRBJ1-1
TGTGCCAGCAGCCCCGGACTGACGGATAACACTGAAGCTTTCTTT
CASSPGLTDNTEAFF
>-|TRBV2|-|TRBJ2-5
TGTGCCAGCATTGAGGGGGGGCCGGGAGAGACCCAGTACTTC
CASIEGGPGETQYF
>-|TRBV27|-|TRBJ1-5
TGTGCCAGCTCGGGGGTCAATCAGCCCCAGCATTTT
CASSGVNQPQHF
>once|TRBV7-3|-|TRBJ1-5
TGTGCCAGCAGCCCGTTCAGGAGTAGCAATCAGCCCCAGCATTTT
CASSPFRSSNQPQHF
>-|TRBV2|-|TRBJ2-7
TGTGCCAGCAGGCCAGGCAAATCGACAGGTAACTACGAGCAGTACTTC
CASRPGKSTGNYEQYF
>-|TRBV7-3|TRBD2|TRBJ2-1
TGTGCCAGCAGCCCGCTAGCGGGGGTCTACAATGAGCAGTTCTTC
CASSPLAGVYNEQFF
>-|TRBV7-2|TRBD1|TRBJ2-2
TGTGCCAGCAGAAACAGGGGGCTGGCCGGGGAGCTGTTTTTT
CASRNRGLAGELFF
>once|TRBV7-2|-|TRBJ1-2
TGTGCCAGCAGCTTAGCGGTTGGAGGAGGCTACACCTTC
CASSLAVGGGYTF
>-|TRBV19|-|TRBJ2-7
TGTGCCAGTACCCCTTCGGCAGGGTTCACCTACGAGCAGTACTTC
CASTPSAGFTYEQYF
>once|TRBV6-5|TRBD1|TRBJ2-1
TGTGCCAGCAACCTCGCAGGGGGCCGGGACAATGAGCAGTTCTTC
CASNLAGGRDNEQFF
>-|TRBV5-1|-|TRBJ1-6
TGCGCCAACAGCTTGGTTAGTGAGGATAATTCACCCCTCCACTTT
CANSLVSEDNSPLHF
>once|TRBV7-7|-|TRBJ2-1
TGTGCCAGCAGCTTAGAGGGCGGTACTACCAATGAGCAGTTCTTC
CASSLEGGTTNEQFF
>-|TRBV19|TRBD1|TRBJ2-2
TGTGCCAGTAGAAACACCGAGACAGGGTCGAACACCGGGGAGCTGTTTTTT
CASRNTETGSNTGELFF
>few|TRBV6-6|-|TRBJ1-4
TGTGCCAGCCTAAGCCCAGCCCGGGGAGAGTATGAAAAACTGTTTTTT
CASLSPARGEYEKLFF
>few|TRBV6-5|-|TRBJ2-3
TGTGCCAGCAGCCCGGTCCTCCGGGATACGCAGTATTTT
CASSPVLRDTQYF
>-|TRBV28|TRBD1|TRBJ2-6
TGTGCCAGCAGTTCGGGGGACAGGGGGCGGTCTGGGGCCAACGTCCTGACTTTC
CASSSGDRGRSGANVLTF
>-|TRBV14|-|TRBJ1-1
TGTGCCAGCAGCCCCCCAGCCGGTGAAGCTTTCTTT
CASSPPAGEAFF